One sample yielded the 29 T cell receptor beta chains listed below, sequenced in a study of blood T cell repertoires in COVID-19. Profiled with immunoSEQ multiplex PCR; TCRdb holds only in-frame clones, not every one. Of 350,000 or so clones listed, more than 70% are singletons. Sequencing was carried out using PBMCs or T cells enriched from blood (not recorded which). These receptors all stem from a woman aged 25 to 39 who had been exposed to COVID-19.

The chain has TRBV6-5 and TRBJ2-6; D unclear. V was pared by 2 bases and J by 2 bases, with 10 bases between. Germline CDR1 is MNHEY and CDR2 is SVGAGI. The CDR3 has 16 amino acids. CDR3 DNA: TGTGCCAGCAGTTACGTACAGTTCCCTGGGGCCAACGTCCTGACTTTC. It translates to CASSYVQFPGANVLTF.

This clone was seen only a few times. This chain joins TRBV6-4 and TRBJ1-1; 9 positions agree with TRBD1. This CDR3 is built from 14 residues. Germline lookup yields CDR1 MRHNA and CDR2 SNTAGT. J gave up 5 bases and V 2 bases, and 3 bases lay outside the gene matches. CDR3 sequence reads: CASSDTDRGTEAFF. The DNA of the CDR3 is TGTGCCAGCAGTGACACGGACAGGGGTACTGAAGCTTTCTTT.

The chain couples TRBV12-3 or TRBV12-4 to TRBJ2-7, with D possibly being TRBD2 (5 bases). V was cut by 4 bases and J by 2 bases, with 6 bases left in between. The CDR3 extends over 12 amino acids. Here the CDR3 reads CASSSLAYEQYF. As DNA, the CDR3 is TGTGCCAGCAGTTCACTAGCCTACGAGCAGTACTTC.

The V call is TRBV18, the J call TRBJ2-5; 7 positions agree with TRBD2. This CDR3 comprises 15 residues. V lost 3 bases to trimming and J lost 5 bases; unmatched junction nucleotides: 9. Germline V gene data show CDR1 as KGHSH and CDR2 as LQKENI. The CDR3 sequence is CASSPLRGVEETQYF. The CDR3 region has the DNA TGTGCCAGCTCACCCCTACGGGGGGTGGAGGAGACCCAGTACTTC.

The rearrangement uses TRBV7-9 and TRBJ2-2; the D is unclear. Between the trimmed V and J ends, which lost 5 bases and 7 bases, there was a span of 11 bases. Germline loops: CDR1 SEHNR, CDR2 FQNEAQ (reference sequence). The CDR3 covers 13 residues. The CDR3 reads CASSPRHRGELFF. The CDR3 DNA reads as TGTGCCAGCAGCCCAAGACACCGCGGGGAGCTGTTTTTT.

V usage is TRBV10-2 and J usage is TRBJ2-2; no clear D. This CDR3 contains 14 residues. With 7 bases removed from V and 0 bases from J, the gap between germline ends came to 9 bases. Germline V gene data show CDR1 as WSHSY and CDR2 as SAAADI. The CDR3 spells CASIAKSNTGELFF. CDR3 bases: TGCGCCAGCATCGCTAAATCGAACACCGGGGAGCTGTTTTTT.

The CDR3, as DNA: TGTGCCACCAGTGATTTTAGGGCTAGCGGGAATCTTGAGCAGTTCTTC. Protein product: CATSDFRASGNLEQFF. The V gene is TRBV24-1, the J gene TRBJ2-1, with 9 bases identical to TRBD2. Germline assignment: CDR1 KGHDR and CDR2 SFDVKD. The CDR3 totals 16 residues. With V trimmed by 1 base and J by 9 bases, 9 bases remained unmatched.

The chain couples TRBV27 to TRBJ1-1, with 11 bases fitting TRBD1. The CDR3 has 16 residues. Trimming took 6 bases from V and 4 from J; bases not matched to a gene: 10. The V gene's germline CDR1 is MNHEY and CDR2 SMNVEV (reference sequence). CDR3 region: CASRSGTGGWSTEAFF. The CDR3 coding sequence is TGTGCCAGCAGATCCGGGACAGGGGGTTGGAGCACTGAAGCTTTCTTT.

This sequence joins TRBV5-6 and TRBJ2-1; no definite D call. CDR3 length: 11 residues. V lost 4 bases to trimming and J lost 9 bases, with 8 bases between them. Germline-derived CDR1 and CDR2 are SGHDT and YYEEEE. Here the CDR3 DNA reads TGTGCCAGCAGCCGCGAGGCTGAGCAGTTCTTC. Protein: CASSREAEQFF.

The J gene is TRBJ1-4, the V gene TRBV5-6, with 11 bases that match TRBD1. The germline gives CDR1 SGHDT, CDR2 YYEEEE. The CDR3 is 17 amino acids. V was pared by 0 bases and J by 8 bases, with 9 bases of the junction left unmatched. CDR3 DNA sequence: TGTGCCAGCAGCTTGGAGACCGGGACAGGGGGTATAGAAAAACTGTTTTTT. Residues: CASSLETGTGGIEKLFF.

V gene TRBV28 combines with J gene TRBJ1-5; 9 positions match TRBD1. The V and J ends lost 6 bases and 4 bases, in that order; junction bases with no gene match: 7. The CDR3 runs to 15 residues. In germline, CDR1 is MDHEN, CDR2 SYDVKM. CDR3 region: CASSQETGGNQPQHF. The CDR3 DNA reads TGTGCCAGCAGCCAGGAGACAGGGGGTAATCAGCCCCAGCATTTT.

The V gene is TRBV18, the J gene TRBJ1-1, with 8 bases lining up with TRBD1. The CDR3 totals 14 residues. With 6 bases clipped from V and 3 bases from J, the junction kept 6 bases outside the gene matches. CDR1 and CDR2 from the germline V gene are KGHSH and LQKENI. CDR3 nucleotides: TGTGCCAGCTCCGACAACAGGGGGGACACTGAAGCTTTCTTT. Protein product: CASSDNRGDTEAFF.

The chain has TRBV5-1 and TRBJ2-3; TRBD1 might be the D (6 bases). Trimming removed 4 bases at V and 2 bases at J, with 20 bases between. This CDR3 is 17 amino acids long. CDR1 SGHRS and CDR2 YFSETQ come from the germline V gene. CDR3 nucleotides: TGCGCCAGCAGCCCAACTCTAGACAGGCAGTTCACAGATACGCAGTATTTT. This encodes CASSPTLDRQFTDTQYF.

In this sample, this clone turned up once. The chain employs TRBV3-1 (or the pseudogene TRBV3-2) and TRBJ2-3; D may be TRBD1 (6 bases). CDR3 length: 16 residues. The germline V gene encodes CDR1 LGHDT and CDR2 YNNKEL (reference sequence). V lost 6 bases to trimming and J lost 4 bases, with 20 bases between them. Here the CDR3 DNA reads TGTGCCAGCAGTCTCCCAGGGGCAGCCGTAGCAGATACGCAGTATTTT. This translates into CASSLPGAAVADTQYF.

The chain employs TRBV24-1 and TRBJ1-2, with 7 bases aligning to TRBD1. Germline assignment: CDR1 KGHDR and CDR2 SFDVKD. V shed 3 bases and J 8 bases; nucleotides not matched to a gene: 8. CDR3 length: 14 residues. CDR3 region: CATSDMKGARGYTF. The CDR3 coding sequence is TGTGCCACCAGTGATATGAAGGGGGCGCGGGGCTACACCTTC.

V and J are TRBV27 and TRBJ2-1; D perhaps matches TRBD1 (5 bases). CDR3 length: 15 amino acids. V was cut by 4 bases and J by 4 bases, with 14 bases left in between. Germline CDR1 MNHEY, CDR2 SMNVEV (reference sequence). CDR3 nucleotides: TGTGCCAGCAGTTCCCTTGACAGTTCTTACAATGAGCAGTTCTTC. Translation gives CASSSLDSSYNEQFF.

The chain recombines TRBV27 with TRBJ1-2; no clear D. The CDR3 runs to 16 residues. V was cut by 5 bases and J by 2 bases, with 18 bases left in between. Germline CDR1 reads MNHEY; CDR2 reads SMNVEV (reference sequence). CDR3 residues: CASSPAPRELNYGYTF. In nucleotides, the CDR3 is TGTGCCAGCAGTCCCGCCCCCAGAGAACTAAACTATGGCTACACCTTC.

V is TRBV19 and J is TRBJ1-2; D not certain. The germline V gene encodes CDR1 LNHDA and CDR2 SQIVND (reference sequence). The length of the CDR3 is 14 residues. V shed 1 base and J shed 4 bases, with 10 bases lying between them. The CDR3 loop is CASSIAKEFYGYTF. CDR3 DNA: TGTGCCAGTAGTATAGCGAAGGAGTTCTATGGCTACACCTTC.

Concerning this clone: The sample holds other DNA sequences that translate to the same CDR3. CDR3 bases: TGTGCCAGCAGTCCCCGCAATGAGCAGTTCTTC. Protein sequence: CASSPRNEQFF. This rearrangement joins TRBV28 to TRBJ2-1; D uncertain. V was shortened by 5 bases and J by 6 bases, with 5 bases between the two germline ends. This CDR3 has 11 residues. Per germline, CDR1 MDHEN and CDR2 SYDVKM.

This chain connects TRBV28 to TRBJ1-2; unclear D gene. The CDR3 runs 12 residues. Trimming removed 5 bases from V and 4 bases from J, with 8 bases in between. From germline, CDR1 is MDHEN and CDR2 SYDVKM. CDR3 in amino acids: CASSTPPYGYTF. CDR3 nucleotide sequence: TGTGCCAGCAGTACACCCCCCTATGGCTACACCTTC.

This clone occurred once. The chain is built from TRBV29-1 and TRBJ1-1, with 7 bases identical to TRBD1. The V gene's germline CDR1 is SQVTM and CDR2 ANQGSEA. With V trimmed by 6 bases and J by 0 bases, 7 bases remained unmatched. The CDR3 runs 14 residues. The CDR3, as DNA: TGCAGCGTCACGGACAGGCTTATGAACACTGAAGCTTTCTTT. Translated: CSVTDRLMNTEAFF.

The rearrangement joins TRBV27 to TRBJ2-3, with 12 nucleotides matching TRBD2. The CDR3 totals 19 residues. The J segment lost 0 bases and the V segment lost 5 bases, leaving 12 bases of the junction unmatched. CDR1 MNHEY and CDR2 SMNVEV come from the germline V gene (reference sequence). Here the CDR3 reads CASSTPASGRGASTDTQYF. For the CDR3, the DNA is TGTGCCAGCAGTACTCCGGCTAGCGGGAGGGGGGCTAGCACAGATACGCAGTATTTT.

V usage is TRBV7-3 and J usage is TRBJ1-6; no reliable D call. Germline assignment: CDR1 SGHTA and CDR2 FQGTGA. The germline V and J ends were trimmed by 5 bases and 7 bases, with 9 bases remaining between them. This CDR3 contains 13 residues. Written as DNA, the CDR3 is TGTGCCAGCAGCGCTACCGCCAATTCACCCCTCCACTTT. Translating it yields CASSATANSPLHF. Full variable domain (outside the CDR3, taken from reference TRBV7-3 and TRBJ1-6): GAGVSQTPSNKVTEKGKYVELRCDPISGHTALYWYRQSLGQGPEFLIYFQGTGAADDSGLPNDRFFAVRPEGSVSTLKIQRTERGDSAVYLCASSATANSPLHFGNGTRLTVT.

The chain has TRBV4-2 and TRBJ1-2; 7 nucleotides match TRBD1. Trimming cost V 0 bases and J 2 bases; bases outside gene matches: 9. The CDR3 consists of 17 residues. Germline V lookup: CDR1 LGHNA, CDR2 YNFKEQ. CDR3 coding DNA: TGTGCCAGCAGCCAAGACCTAGGGACAGCACGAAACTATGGCTACACCTTC. Translating it yields CASSQDLGTARNYGYTF.

The chain uses TRBV11-3 and TRBJ2-3; 7 nucleotides match TRBD2. The junction had 8 bases not matched to a gene; V was cut back by 6 bases and J by 5 bases. Germline-derived CDR1 and CDR2 are SGHNT and YENEEA. This CDR3 has 14 residues. The CDR3 DNA is TGTGCCAGCAGTCGTTCCAGGGAGGGAGATACGCAGTATTTT. It specifies CASSRSREGDTQYF. Variable domain in full (rest from reference TRBV11-3 and TRBJ2-3): EAGVVQSPRYKIIEKKQPVAFWCNPISGHNTLYWYLQNLGQGPELLIRYENEEAVDDSQLPKDRFSAERLKGVDSTLKIQPAELGDSAVYLCASSRSREGDTQYFGPGTRLTVL.

In DNA form, the CDR3 reads TGTGCCAGCAGTTTTTTAGCGGGAGGGTCCGAGCAGTACTTC. It codes for CASSFLAGGSEQYF. The chain has TRBV28 and TRBJ2-7; 11 bases map to TRBD2. V was clipped by 3 bases and J by 6 bases; unmatched bases: 4. The CDR3 is 14 residues long. Germline-derived CDR1 and CDR2 are MDHEN and SYDVKM.

The genes are TRBV5-1 and TRBJ1-2; a weak D match, TRBD1 (6 bases). Germline V gene sequence: CDR1 SGHRS, CDR2 YFSETQ. The CDR3 has 14 amino acids. Trimming stripped 2 bases from V and 3 bases from J, with 11 bases between. CDR3 nucleotide sequence: TGCGCCAGCAGCTTTAGGACAGAAGACTATGGCTACACCTTC. It yields the protein CASSFRTEDYGYTF.

The chain carries TRBV6-4 and TRBJ2-7; 13 nucleotides line up with TRBD2. Germline trimming cut 6 bases from V and 4 bases from J; bases unmatched to any gene: 12. CDR3 length equals 17 residues. Looked up from germline, CDR1 is MRHNA and CDR2 is SNTAGT. CDR3 region: CASRKPGLAGVSYEQYF. CDR3 coding DNA: TGTGCCAGCAGGAAACCTGGACTAGCGGGAGTCTCTTACGAGCAGTACTTC.

The CDR3 spells CASSHRKLNTEAFF. As DNA, the CDR3 is TGTGCCAGCAGTCACAGGAAACTGAACACTGAAGCTTTCTTT. V gene TRBV27 combines with J gene TRBJ1-1; possible D gene TRBD1, 5 bases. V lost 5 bases, J lost 0 bases, and 10 bases lay in between. The CDR3 has 14 amino acids. From germline, CDR1 is MNHEY and CDR2 SMNVEV (reference sequence).